The clone carrying this T cell receptor (beta chain) was seen many times. Each CDR3 protein gets one entry after TCRdb re-called the 5' RACE reads with MiXCR. The profile shows about 690,000 distinct CDR3 sequences, 5.5% to 6.5% of them singletons. This specimen belongs to a study of identical twins. This CDR3 region has 16 residues. The V end was cut by 6 bases, the J end by 2 bases, with 17 bases between. The source of this sequence is a man younger than 35 in good health. The chain employs TRBV12-3 or TRBV12-4 and TRBJ1-5, with a possible D match to TRBD1 (6 bases). Sequenced input: naive T cells sorted from blood. CDR3: CASSRTTGPGNQPQHF. DNA of the CDR3: TGTGCCAGCAGCAGGACGACAGGACCCGGCAATCAGCCCCAGCATTTT.